The entry that follows covers one T cell receptor beta chain sequence. The junction differs from germline at one of its ends, possibly a read error. These data are taken from a study of blood T cell repertoires in COVID-19. Original analysis: Using reference gene primer amplification, nucleated cell counts were estimated. Clones were read by immunoSEQ multiplex PCR, and TCRdb kept only the in-frame ones, dropping some. The V and J calls and clone size were taken over from that table, and D and trimming were inferred from the DNA. This table has 350,000 to 500,000 clones, 70% to 90% appearing once. In germline, CDR1 is SSHAT, CDR2 FNYEAQ (reference sequence). This CDR3 spans 14 amino acids. Residents of 24 US areas, aged roughly 18 to 90 years, made up the participants. The study recruited exposed participants who had met a COVID-19 case within 2 weeks before entry.

The sequencing input was PBMCs or T cells enriched from blood (not recorded which). V and J are TRBV7-7 and TRBJ2-5; 7 nucleotides agree with TRBD1. The sequence was obtained from a woman younger than 30 who had been exposed to COVID-19. CDR3 amino acids: CASSLGTAQETQYF. Here the CDR3 DNA reads TGTGCTAGCAGCTTAGGGACAGCTCAAGAGACCCAGTACTTC.